One sample yielded the 30 T cell receptor beta chains listed below, sequenced in a study of technical replicates of blood from a handful of donors. The assay was immunoSEQ multiplex PCR, and TCRdb's table has in-frame clones only and misses some. Of approximately 70,000 clones in the sample, nearly 98% were seen once. What was sequenced was T cells isolated from PBMCs. The origin of the receptors is a human donor in good health.

The chain employs TRBV30 and TRBJ2-3, with D tentatively TRBD1 (6 bases). This CDR3 is built from 16 residues. Germline assignment: CDR1 GTSNPN and CDR2 SVGIG (reference sequence). Trimming shortened V by 4 bases and J by 1 base, and 18 bases separated the two germline ends. The CDR3 is CAWTNLPGHRTDTQYF. CDR3 coding DNA: TGTGCCTGGACCAACCTCCCGGGACACCGCACAGATACGCAGTATTTT.

The J gene is TRBJ2-7, the V gene TRBV7-7, with 7 bases matching TRBD1. Trimming took 5 bases from V and 5 from J; bases not matched to a gene: 6. Germline V gives CDR1 SSHAT, CDR2 FNYEAQ (reference sequence). The CDR3 runs to 13 residues. In DNA, the CDR3 is TGTGCCAGCAGCGCCGACAGGGTCCACGAGCAGTACTTC. Amino acid sequence: CASSADRVHEQYF.

The chain recombines TRBV2 with TRBJ1-5; 9 positions agree with TRBD1. V gave up 6 bases and J gave up 2 bases; unmatched junction bases: 8. The CDR3 runs to 16 residues. Per germline, CDR1 SNHLY and CDR2 FYNNEI. The CDR3 is CASSGTGPKGNQPQHF. The CDR3 DNA sequence: TGTGCCAGCAGCGGGACAGGGCCGAAAGGCAATCAGCCCCAGCATTTT.

This clone was observed once. The chain recombines TRBV11-2 with TRBJ1-1, with D possibly TRBD1 on 5 matching bases. The CDR3 sequence is 15 residues long. The germline gives CDR1 SGHAT, CDR2 FQNNGV. V was shortened by 0 bases and J by 5 bases, with 13 bases between the two germline ends. The CDR3 region is CASSLERGAGTEAFF. CDR3 coding DNA: TGTGCCAGCAGCTTAGAGCGGGGCGCGGGGACTGAAGCTTTCTTT.

The chain recombines TRBV6-5 with TRBJ2-5; 7 bases agree with TRBD1. V shed 6 bases and J 4 bases; nucleotides not matched to a gene: 5. CDR1 and CDR2 from the germline V gene are MNHEY and SVGAGI. The CDR3 is made up of 13 amino acids. In DNA, the CDR3 is TGTGCCAGCAGGCACAGGGGTAGAGAGACCCAGTACTTC. Translating it yields CASRHRGRETQYF.

The chain has TRBV5-1 and TRBJ2-5; D is uncertain. The CDR3 runs 13 residues. Germline assignment: CDR1 SGHRS and CDR2 YFSETQ. Deletions cut 0 bases from V and 3 bases from J, with 6 bases between. The CDR3 loop is CASSLDQEETQYF. The CDR3 DNA sequence: TGCGCCAGCAGCTTGGACCAGGAAGAGACCCAGTACTTC.

This clone appeared a few times. This chain links TRBV5-1 with TRBJ1-6; D gene unclear. V lost 4 bases and J lost 5, with 16 bases in between. Looked up from germline, CDR1 is SGHRS and CDR2 is YFSETQ. This CDR3 has 16 amino acids. The CDR3 DNA reads as TGCGCCAGCAGCGTCGAGGCCTCGGAAAATAATTCACCCCTCCACTTT. It codes for CASSVEASENNSPLHF. The entire variable domain, with the rest obtained from reference TRBV5-1 and TRBJ1-6, is as follows: KAGVTQTPRYLIKTRGQQVTLSCSPISGHRSVSWYQQTPGQGLQFLFEYFSETQRNKGNFPGRFSGRQFSNSRSEMNVSTLELGDSALYLCASSVEASENNSPLHFGNGTRLTVT.

The chain is built from TRBV4-2 and TRBJ2-7, with 9 bases matching TRBD1. The trim removed 4 bases at V and 2 bases at J, leaving 9 bases unmatched. This CDR3 is built from 16 residues. Looked up from germline, CDR1 is LGHNA and CDR2 is YNFKEQ. CDR3 sequence: CASSRDGQGSPYEQYF. In nucleotides, the CDR3 is TGTGCCAGCAGCCGGGACGGACAGGGGTCCCCCTACGAGCAGTACTTC.

V gene TRBV4-1 combines with J gene TRBJ1-1; D is unresolved. V shed 0 bases and J shed 4 bases, with 12 bases lying between them. From germline, CDR1 is MGHRA and CDR2 YSYEKL. The CDR3 length is 15 residues. The chain's CDR3 is CASSQDGGRTTEAFF. The DNA of the CDR3 is TGCGCCAGCAGCCAAGACGGAGGGCGGACCACTGAAGCTTTCTTT.

This clone was found once. The chain uses TRBV5-1 and TRBJ2-1; 8 positions agree with TRBD2. There are 16 residues in the CDR3. With V trimmed by 0 bases and J by 0 bases, 2 bases remained unmatched. Germline V gives CDR1 SGHRS, CDR2 YFSETQ. CDR3 region: CASSLVAGGSYNEQFF. DNA of the CDR3: TGCGCCAGCAGCTTGGTCGCGGGGGGCTCCTACAATGAGCAGTTCTTC.

The gene calls are TRBV29-1 and TRBJ1-2; D is possibly TRBD1 (6 bases). The CDR3 is made up of 13 amino acids. Per germline, CDR1 SQVTM and CDR2 ANQGSEA. V shed 0 bases and J shed 11 bases, with 16 bases lying between them. CDR3 loop: CSVEDPFTGSYTF. CDR3 bases: TGCAGCGTTGAAGATCCATTCACAGGGTCTTACACCTTC.

The V gene is TRBV7-9, the J gene TRBJ1-2; a weak D match, TRBD1 (5 bases). The length of the CDR3 is 17 residues. The V end lost 1 base, the J end lost 2 bases, and 17 bases lay between the germline ends. From germline, CDR1 is SEHNR and CDR2 FQNEAQ (reference sequence). CDR3: CASSLVAGSYSNYGYTF. Written as DNA, the CDR3 is TGTGCCAGCAGCTTAGTGGCAGGGTCCTATTCCAACTATGGCTACACCTTC.

The chain employs TRBV5-1 and TRBJ2-7; 11 bases agree with TRBD1. Losses at the gene ends were 3 bases for V and 6 bases for J; bases not matched to a gene: 8. The CDR3 extends over 15 amino acids. Germline V gene sequence: CDR1 SGHRS, CDR2 YFSETQ. CDR3: CASSSRGQGAIEQYF. DNA for the CDR3: TGCGCCAGCAGCTCCCGAGGACAGGGGGCAATCGAGCAGTACTTC.

This chain links TRBV7-9 with TRBJ2-1, with D perhaps TRBD2 (6 bases). Germline CDR1 SEHNR, CDR2 FQNEAQ (reference sequence). V lost 5 bases and J lost 4, with 15 bases in between. The CDR3 runs 15 residues. CDR3 sequence (DNA): TGTGCCAGCAGCCGACTGGGCGGGATATACAATGAGCAGTTCTTC. Its translation is CASSRLGGIYNEQFF. Together with reference TRBV7-9 and TRBJ2-1, the CDR3 gives the full variable domain: DTGVSQNPRHKITKRGQNVTFRCDPISEHNRLYWYRQTLGQGPEFLTYFQNEAQLEKSRLLSDRFSAERPKGSFSTLEIQRTEQGDSAMYLCASSRLGGIYNEQFFGPGTRLTVL.

The J gene is TRBJ2-5, the V gene TRBV30, with D perhaps matching TRBD1 (5 bases). CDR1 is GTSNPN, CDR2 SVGIG, per germline (reference sequence). Trimming left V 0 bases short and J 1 base short, with 15 bases between. The CDR3 sequence is 16 residues long. The CDR3 nucleotides are TGTGCCTGGAGTGTACTAACAGGCGACTTCCAAGAGACCCAGTACTTC. Translation gives CAWSVLTGDFQETQYF.

The gene calls are TRBV29-1 and TRBJ2-5; 7 bases map to TRBD2. Losses at the gene ends were 6 bases for V and 1 base for J; bases not matched to a gene: 5. Germline CDR1 is SQVTM and CDR2 is ANQGSEA. The length of the CDR3 is 13 residues. The CDR3: CSVGTSAQETQYF. CDR3 nucleotides: TGCAGCGTGGGCACTAGCGCCCAAGAGACCCAGTACTTC.

V gene TRBV9 combines with J gene TRBJ1-2; D unclear. This CDR3 contains 15 residues. Per germline, CDR1 SGDLS and CDR2 YYNGEE. The ends were cut back, 4 bases at V and 2 bases at J, with 15 bases in the middle. CDR3 bases: TGTGCCAGCAGCCATGCGGTCGCCAACAACTATGGCTACACCTTC. This translates into CASSHAVANNYGYTF.

This clone showed up just a few times. V and J are TRBV28 and TRBJ1-4; 8 bases line up with TRBD1. The CDR3 length is 15 residues. The junction had 7 bases not matched to a gene; V was cut back by 8 bases and J by 2 bases. Per germline, CDR1 MDHEN and CDR2 SYDVKM. The CDR3 here is CASGTQGATNEKLFF. CDR3 bases: TGTGCCAGCGGAACTCAGGGGGCGACTAATGAAAAACTGTTTTTT. Full variable domain (outside the CDR3, taken from reference TRBV28 and TRBJ1-4): DVKVTQSSRYLVKRTGEKVFLECVQDMDHENMFWYRQDPGLGLRLIYFSYDVKMKEKGDIPEGYSVSREKKERFSLILESASTNQTSMYLCASGTQGATNEKLFFGSGTQLSVL.

The V gene is TRBV7-2, the J gene TRBJ2-7; the match to TRBD2 covers 7 bases. The germline V gene has CDR1 SGHTA and CDR2 FQGNSA. V shed 5 bases, J shed 0 bases, and the junction held 4 bases outside the gene matches. The CDR3 sequence is 14 residues long. As DNA, the CDR3 is TGTGCCAGCAGCCATACTAGCGACTCCTACGAGCAGTACTTC. It translates to CASSHTSDSYEQYF.

The V gene is TRBV5-4, the J gene TRBJ2-1; D may be TRBD1 (6 bases). Germline CDR1 is SGHNT and CDR2 is YYREEE (reference sequence). V was cut by 0 bases and J by 10 bases, with 8 bases left in between. The CDR3 totals 12 residues. The CDR3 is CASSLDDREQFF. The CDR3 DNA reads TGTGCCAGCAGCTTGGACGACAGGGAGCAGTTCTTC.

This chain links TRBV10-2 with TRBJ1-4; TRBD1 matches at 8 bases. Germline CDR1 reads WSHSY; CDR2 reads SAAADI. Losses at the gene ends were 6 bases for V and 2 bases for J; bases not matched to a gene: 5. The CDR3 totals 15 residues. The CDR3 coding sequence is TGCGCCAGCAGAGCAGGGGGCTCTACTAATGAAAAACTGTTTTTT. Translating gives CASRAGGSTNEKLFF.

The chain uses TRBV28 and TRBJ1-1; D is perhaps TRBD1 (5 bases). Germline assignment: CDR1 MDHEN and CDR2 SYDVKM. The CDR3 covers 13 residues. Deletions cut 3 bases from V and 6 bases from J, with 11 bases between. CDR3 DNA sequence: TGTGCCAGCAGTTTTCTAGGGGCCCCTGAAGCTTTCTTT. Amino acids: CASSFLGAPEAFF.

The CDR3 region has the DNA TGTGCCAGCAGCGCGGCCCTGAACGCCTCCTATGGCTACACCTTC. It translates to CASSAALNASYGYTF. The genes are TRBV7-9 and TRBJ1-2, with D unresolved. CDR1 is SEHNR and CDR2 is FQNEAQ in the germline V gene (reference sequence). V dropped 5 bases and J dropped 4 bases, with 17 bases sitting between them. CDR3 length: 15 residues. The complete variable domain, with remaining parts taken from reference TRBV7-9 and TRBJ1-2, reads DTGVSQNPRHKITKRGQNVTFRCDPISEHNRLYWYRQTLGQGPEFLTYFQNEAQLEKSRLLSDRFSAERPKGSFSTLEIQRTEQGDSAMYLCASSAALNASYGYTFGSGTRLTVV.

The rearrangement links TRBV29-1 to TRBJ2-7, with 9 bases aligning to TRBD2. The germline V gene encodes CDR1 SQVTM and CDR2 ANQGSEA. The V gene end was trimmed by 0 bases and the J gene end by 4 bases; junction bases not matched to a gene: 7. The CDR3 contains 15 residues. The CDR3 bases are TGCAGCGTTGAAGATGTTAGCGGGAGTACTTACGAGCAGTACTTC. It encodes CSVEDVSGSTYEQYF.

Turning to this clone: A read error may produce the germline difference seen at one junction end. The chain joins TRBV6-5 to TRBJ1-2, with TRBD1 as a possible D gene (6 bases). The CDR3 contains 14 residues. CDR1 MNHEY and CDR2 SVGAGI come from the germline V gene. This CDR3 is CASSPGEIDHGHTF. For the CDR3, the DNA is TGTGCCAGCAGTCCAGGGGAGATCGATCATGGCCACACCTTC.

The genes are TRBV7-9 and TRBJ1-5; D perhaps matches TRBD1 (5 bases). Germline CDR1 reads SEHNR; CDR2 reads FQNEAQ (reference sequence). This CDR3 spans 14 amino acids. V lost 5 bases, J lost 5 bases, and 13 bases lay in between. The CDR3 coding sequence is TGTGCCAGCAGCCGGGCGACAGTAGATCAGCCCCAGCATTTT. Translated: CASSRATVDQPQHF.

This clone was counted once. CDR3 loop: CASSTRVGGRNYGYTF. CDR3 bases: TGTGCCAGCAGCACCCGGGTAGGGGGCCGTAACTATGGCTACACCTTC. The rearrangement uses TRBV9 and TRBJ1-2; 7 positions match TRBD1. The germline gives CDR1 SGDLS, CDR2 YYNGEE. This CDR3 has 16 amino acids. The V segment lost 4 bases and the J segment 1 base; nucleotides outside the gene matches: 10.

The gene calls are TRBV4-2 and TRBJ2-2; 8 positions match TRBD2. Germline values: CDR1 LGHNA, CDR2 YNFKEQ. Trimming took 0 bases from V and 5 from J; bases not matched to a gene: 2. The CDR3 has 15 residues. In DNA, the CDR3 is TGTGCCAGCAGCCAAGAGGGCGGGGGGACCGGGGAGCTGTTTTTT. Encoded protein: CASSQEGGGTGELFF.

The chain carries TRBV7-3 and TRBJ1-1; D remains unclear. The CDR3 runs to 14 residues. The germline V and J ends were trimmed by 5 bases and 1 base, with 11 bases remaining between them. Per germline, CDR1 SGHTA and CDR2 FQGTGA. CDR3 sequence reads: CASSRVPGNTEAFF. The CDR3 coding sequence is TGTGCCAGCAGCCGGGTACCGGGGAACACTGAAGCTTTCTTT.

This rearrangement joins TRBV28 to TRBJ2-3, with TRBD1 identical over 7 bases. CDR1 and CDR2 from the germline V gene are MDHEN and SYDVKM. The CDR3 has 15 amino acids. Trimming at V came to 3 bases and at J to 3 bases, leaving 6 bases not matched to a gene. The CDR3 spells CASSFLGTATDTQYF. CDR3 nucleotides: TGTGCCAGCAGTTTTTTGGGGACAGCAACAGATACGCAGTATTTT. The full variable domain, with the rest looked up from reference TRBV28 and TRBJ2-3, is DVKVTQSSRYLVKRTGEKVFLECVQDMDHENMFWYRQDPGLGLRLIYFSYDVKMKEKGDIPEGYSVSREKKERFSLILESASTNQTSMYLCASSFLGTATDTQYFGPGTRLTVL.